The 23 T cell receptor beta chains presented below share a single source sample, sequenced in a study of Graves' ophthalmopathy and Graves' hyperthyroidism (dated by TCRdb to between 2018 and 2020). Reads for this sample came from an Illumina HiSeq 2000. TCR beta CDR3 regions were amplified from RNA transcripts for repertoire sequencing. The first round of RT-PCR was done with HTBI primers and the Qiagen OneStep RT-PCR kit, and was followed by a second round of multiplex PCR, then size selection and purification. TCRdb cleaned the public reads at Q25 with fastp, built clones with MiXCR and kept in-frame beta chains. Rows matching on CDR3 protein sequence are summarized as one entry with the most common DNA and genes. In all, the sample holds around 470,000 distinct CDR3 sequences, and roughly an eighth of those were seen once. Around 9.8% of the sample belongs to the ten largest clones. The sample comprised blood. The receptors stem from a woman aged 25 to 39 with Graves' ophthalmopathy. Donor details come from another sample of the same person, matched by shared clones.

About this clonotype itself: A much larger clone differs from this one at a single base, so this may be a read error. The DNA for the CDR3 is TGTGCCAGCAGTGAACCGTACAGGGCCTTAAGTTTTACCTACGAGCAGTACTTC. Protein: CASSEPYRALSFTYEQYF. The chain is built from TRBV6-1 and TRBJ2-7; D perhaps matches TRBD1 (6 bases). There are 18 residues in the CDR3. Germline CDR1 is MNHNS and CDR2 is SASEGT. V lost 2 bases and J lost 2, with 22 bases in between.

This clonotype was detected ten times or more. This chain uses TRBV6-2 or TRBV6-3 with TRBJ2-5, with a weak D call TRBD1 (5 bases). V lost 4 bases and J lost 5, with 17 bases in between. Looked up from germline, CDR1 is MNHEY and CDR2 is SVGEGT. This CDR3 region has 15 residues. The CDR3 is CASSSQGVFLETQYF. The CDR3 nucleotides are TGTGCCAGCAGTTCCCAGGGTGTTTTTCTGGAGACCCAGTACTTC.

The chain couples TRBV11-2 to TRBJ1-2; a possible D gene is TRBD1 (5 bases). Deletions cut 5 bases from V and 8 bases from J, with 24 bases between. Germline V CDR1 and CDR2: SGHAT, FQNNGV. The CDR3 covers 16 residues. CDR3 region: CASSVSRGRIVYGYTF. For the CDR3, the DNA is TGTGCCAGCAGCGTCTCGAGGGGACGGATCGTCTACGGCTACACCTTC.

The chain carries TRBV18 and TRBJ1-1, with D possibly TRBD1 on 5 matching bases. Per the germline V gene, CDR1 is KGHSH and CDR2 is LQKENI. The CDR3 sequence is 15 residues long. Trimming stripped 0 bases from V and 0 bases from J, with 8 bases between. The CDR3 DNA sequence: TGTGCCAGCTCACCACCAGAGGGGTTGAACACTGAAGCTTTCTTT. It yields the protein CASSPPEGLNTEAFF.

This clonotype was seen ten or more times. The chain uses TRBV6-4 and TRBJ1-1; D is possibly TRBD1 (5 bases). Germline CDR1 and CDR2: MRHNA and SNTAGT. The V and J ends lost 5 bases and 0 bases respectively, with 16 bases between them. CDR3 length: 16 residues. CDR3 nucleotides: TGTGCCAGCAGTCGGAGAGACAGATTCATGAACACTGAAGCTTTCTTT. It specifies CASSRRDRFMNTEAFF.

Comments on this clonotype: This may stem from a read error, because a much larger clone lies one nucleotide away. The conserved phenylalanine or tryptophan is not found at the CDR3 terminus, so this likely reflects a read error. The chain recombines TRBV20-1 with TRBJ1-3, with D hard to call. V was pared by 6 bases and J by 0 bases, with 9 bases between. From germline, CDR1 is DFQATT and CDR2 SNEGSKA (reference sequence). This CDR3 has 13 amino acids. The chain's CDR3 is CSALGRSGNTIYL. CDR3 nucleotides: TGCAGTGCCCTAGGACGCTCTGGAAACACCATATATTTG.

The V gene is TRBV20-1, the J gene TRBJ2-2, with D perhaps matching TRBD2 (6 bases). The length of the CDR3 is 13 residues. The germline gives CDR1 DFQATT, CDR2 SNEGSKA (reference sequence). V lost 4 bases and J lost 6, with 12 bases in between. In DNA form, the CDR3 reads TGCAGTGCTAACCGGGAGAGGGCCGGGGAGCTGTTTTTT. Its protein is CSANRERAGELFF.

This clonotype was counted between two and nine times. Possible read error: a much larger clone is one base away. The V gene is TRBV20-1, the J gene TRBJ2-5; 11 bases are a match to TRBD2. Germline V CDR1 and CDR2: DFQATT, SNEGSKA (reference sequence). This CDR3 comprises 15 residues. In DNA form, the CDR3 reads TGCAGTGCTAGTAAACTAGCGGGAGATCGAGAGACCAAGTACTTC. Translation gives CSASKLAGDRETKYF.

The sample holds many counts of this clonotype. The J gene is TRBJ2-7, the V gene TRBV18; 7 nucleotides match TRBD1. V trimming: 8 bases; J trimming: 2 bases; junction bases outside the gene matches: 9. There are 14 residues in the CDR3. The germline V gene encodes CDR1 KGHSH and CDR2 LQKENI. The CDR3 protein is CASSPRQGTYEQYF. As DNA, the CDR3 is TGTGCCAGCAGTCCCCGACAGGGAACCTACGAGCAGTACTTC.

This clonotype came up many times. This chain uses TRBV28 with TRBJ1-1, with D possibly TRBD1 on 6 matching bases. Trimming stripped 5 bases from V and 6 bases from J, with 16 bases between. The CDR3 runs to 14 residues. CDR1 and CDR2 from the germline V gene are MDHEN and SYDVKM. In DNA form, the CDR3 reads TGTGCCAGCAGTCCACTCATACAGGGATCTGAAGCTTTCTTT. Amino acids: CASSPLIQGSEAFF.

This clonotype was found many times. The chain employs TRBV20-1 and TRBJ2-7, with D perhaps TRBD1 or TRBD2 (5 bases each). CDR1 is DFQATT and CDR2 is SNEGSKA in the germline V gene (reference sequence). The CDR3 loop spans 14 amino acids. The germline V and J ends were trimmed by 1 base and 2 bases, with 12 bases remaining between them. The CDR3 loop is CSARVGGPTYEQYF. The CDR3 DNA reads TGCAGTGCTAGAGTTGGGGGACCCACCTACGAGCAGTACTTC.

The sample holds many counts of this clonotype. The conserved closing phenylalanine or tryptophan is absent in this CDR3, likely reflecting a read error. The CDR3 reads CASSLGTYPTEAFS. Here the CDR3 DNA reads TGTGCCAGCAGTTTGGGGACGTACCCGACTGAAGCTTTCTCT. This chain joins TRBV28 and TRBJ1-1; maybe TRBD1 (5 bases). Per germline, CDR1 MDHEN and CDR2 SYDVKM. Trimming left V 3 bases short and J 5 bases short, with 13 bases between. This CDR3 is 14 amino acids long.

This clonotype was counted many times. The rearrangement uses TRBV2 and TRBJ1-1; D might be TRBD1 (5 bases). The V gene's germline CDR1 is SNHLY and CDR2 FYNNEI. The CDR3 spans 13 residues. V lost 1 base and J lost 5, with 8 bases in between. CDR3 in amino acids: CASSEVTGTEAFF. CDR3 DNA sequence: TGTGCCAGCAGTGAAGTAACAGGAACTGAAGCTTTCTTT. Variable domain in full (rest from reference TRBV2 and TRBJ1-1): EPEVTQTPSHQVTQMGQEVILRCVPISNHLYFYWYRQILGQKVEFLVSFYNNEISEKSEIFDDQFSVERPDGSNFTLKIRSTKLEDSAMYFCASSEVTGTEAFFGQGTRLTVV.

This clonotype has just one count. CDR3 bases: TGCAGTGCTAGCGGACCGGGAGAGGTCGAGACCCAGTACTTC. This sequence encodes CSASGPGEVETQYF. V gene TRBV20-1 combines with J gene TRBJ2-5; D may be TRBD2 (6 bases). The V end lost 3 bases, the J end lost 5 bases, and 16 bases lay between the germline ends. The CDR3 runs to 14 residues. CDR1 and CDR2 from the germline V gene are DFQATT and SNEGSKA (reference sequence).

This clonotype was observed many times. The chain is built from TRBV6-1 and TRBJ1-1; D ambiguous. The V and J ends lost 7 bases and 4 bases respectively, with 16 bases between them. CDR1 and CDR2 (germline): MNHNS, SASEGT. CDR3 length equals 14 residues. CDR3 sequence reads: CASKRHRGSTEAFF. DNA of the CDR3: TGTGCCAGCAAACGTCACCGGGGTTCCACTGAAGCTTTCTTT.

This clonotype was seen only a few times. The rearrangement joins TRBV12-3 or TRBV12-4 to TRBJ2-5; TRBD1 is a possible D gene (6 bases). V was clipped by 6 bases and J by 5 bases, with 10 bases between them. This CDR3 spans 12 amino acids. The CDR3 bases are TGTGCCAGCAGAAGGACAGTGGAGACCCAGTACTTC. Translated: CASRRTVETQYF.

This clonotype was seen at least ten times. The CDR3 DNA follows: TGTGCCACCAGCATCGACCGGGACACAACCTACGAGCAGTACTTC. Translation: CATSIDRDTTYEQYF. The chain combines TRBV15 with TRBJ2-7, with a weak D call TRBD1 (6 bases). CDR1 and CDR2 (germline): LNHNV, YYDKDF (reference sequence). This CDR3 has 15 amino acids. Trimming left V 4 bases short and J 2 bases short, with 15 bases between.

This clonotype was seen many times. This chain joins TRBV28 and TRBJ2-5; D is possibly TRBD1 (6 bases). With 7 bases removed from V and 5 bases from J, the gap between germline ends came to 14 bases. This CDR3 has 13 residues. CDR1 is MDHEN and CDR2 is SYDVKM in the germline V gene. The CDR3 region is CASTPGQLETQYF. The CDR3 DNA reads as TGTGCCAGCACCCCGGGACAACTGGAGACCCAGTACTTC.

This clonotype has a count of ten or more. The chain employs TRBV12-3 or TRBV12-4 and TRBJ1-5, with D hard to call. With 2 bases removed from V and 0 bases from J, the gap between germline ends came to 8 bases. CDR3 size: 15 residues. This CDR3 reads CASSLNPSSNQPQHF. Written as DNA, the CDR3 is TGTGCCAGCAGTTTAAACCCCTCTAGCAATCAGCCCCAGCATTTT.

In this sample, this clonotype turned up many times. The chain employs TRBV5-1 and TRBJ2-7; TRBD1 aligns across 7 bases. The V segment lost 4 bases and the J segment 3 bases; nucleotides outside the gene matches: 4. This CDR3 has 13 residues. Germline values: CDR1 SGHRS, CDR2 YFSETQ. The CDR3, as DNA: TGCGCCAGCAGCCTGACAGGGATCTACGAGCAGTACTTC. Translating gives CASSLTGIYEQYF.

This clonotype has at least ten counts. At one of its ends the junction is not consistent with the germline gene, which may arise from a read error. The chain couples TRBV6-2 or TRBV6-3 to TRBJ1-6; D is perhaps TRBD1 (5 bases). The CDR3 contains 14 residues. The germline V gene encodes CDR1 MNHEY and CDR2 SVGEGT. The CDR3 coding sequence is TGTGCCAGCAGCGCGGGGCCCTACAATTCACCCCTCCACTTT. Its translation: CASSAGPYNSPLHF.

At least ten counts were recorded for this clonotype. The chain has TRBV7-8 and TRBJ1-3; TRBD1 might be the D (5 bases). V lost 5 bases, J lost 4 bases, and 15 bases lay in between. This CDR3 region has 15 residues. CDR1 and CDR2 (germline): SGHVS, FQNEAQ. The CDR3 nucleotides are TGTGCCAGCAGCCGGGACTCTCTGAGGGGAAACACCATATATTTT. It specifies CASSRDSLRGNTIYF.

Many counts were recorded for this clonotype. One end of the junction is discordant with germline, which a read error may explain. The chain couples TRBV7-9 to TRBJ2-2; TRBD2 agrees at 11 bases. The CDR3 is 13 residues long. The germline gives CDR1 SEHNR, CDR2 FQNEAQ (reference sequence). CDR3 sequence: CASSSLGLAGGPF. The CDR3 coding sequence is TGTGCCAGCAGCTCGCTCGGGCTAGCGGGAGGCCCTTTT.